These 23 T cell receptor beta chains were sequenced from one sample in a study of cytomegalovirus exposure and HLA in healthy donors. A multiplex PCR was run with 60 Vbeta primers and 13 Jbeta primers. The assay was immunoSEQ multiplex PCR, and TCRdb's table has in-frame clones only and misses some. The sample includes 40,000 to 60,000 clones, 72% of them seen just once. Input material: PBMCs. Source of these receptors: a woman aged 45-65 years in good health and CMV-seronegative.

This CDR3 is CASSLGEETYEQYF. The CDR3 coding sequence is TGCGCCAGCAGCTTGGGGGAGGAGACCTACGAGCAGTACTTC. The chain combines TRBV5-1 with TRBJ2-7, with D possibly matching TRBD2 (6 bases). This CDR3 is 14 amino acids long. Germline lookup yields CDR1 SGHRS and CDR2 YFSETQ. Deletions cut 0 bases from V and 2 bases from J, with 9 bases between. Variable domain in full (rest from reference TRBV5-1 and TRBJ2-7): KAGVTQTPRYLIKTRGQQVTLSCSPISGHRSVSWYQQTPGQGLQFLFEYFSETQRNKGNFPGRFSGRQFSNSRSEMNVSTLELGDSALYLCASSLGEETYEQYFGPGTRLTVT.

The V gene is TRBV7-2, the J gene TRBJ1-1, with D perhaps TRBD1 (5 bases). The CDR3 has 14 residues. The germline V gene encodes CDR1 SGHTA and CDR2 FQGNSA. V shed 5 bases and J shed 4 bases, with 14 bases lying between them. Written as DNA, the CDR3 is TGTGCCAGCAGCCTACAGGCGAGAGGCACTGAAGCTTTCTTT. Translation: CASSLQARGTEAFF.

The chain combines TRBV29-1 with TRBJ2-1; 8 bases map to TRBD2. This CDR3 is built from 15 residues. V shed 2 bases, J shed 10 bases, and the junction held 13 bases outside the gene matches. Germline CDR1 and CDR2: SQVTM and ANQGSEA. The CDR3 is CSVEPVIAGSEEQFF. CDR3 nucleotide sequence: TGCAGCGTTGAACCCGTGATAGCGGGATCCGAGGAGCAGTTCTTC.

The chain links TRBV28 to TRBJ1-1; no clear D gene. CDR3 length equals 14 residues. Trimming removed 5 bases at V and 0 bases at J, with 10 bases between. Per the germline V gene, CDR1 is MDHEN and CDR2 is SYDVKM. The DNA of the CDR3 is TGTGCCAGCAGTCTTCCTCGGGTGAACACTGAAGCTTTCTTT. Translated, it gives CASSLPRVNTEAFF.

Written as DNA, the CDR3 is TGTGCCAGTAAGGGACTAGGTTACAATGAGCAGTTCTTC. This sequence encodes CASKGLGYNEQFF. The chain has TRBV19 and TRBJ2-1, with 8 positions matching TRBD2. This CDR3 is 13 amino acids long. V was pared by 7 bases and J by 4 bases, with 3 bases of the junction left unmatched. Looked up from germline, CDR1 is LNHDA and CDR2 is SQIVND (reference sequence).

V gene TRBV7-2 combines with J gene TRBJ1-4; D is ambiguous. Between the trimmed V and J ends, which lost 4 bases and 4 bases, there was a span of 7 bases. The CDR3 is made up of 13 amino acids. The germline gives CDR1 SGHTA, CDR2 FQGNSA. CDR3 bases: TGTGCCAGCAGCTCATACATTAATGAAAAACTGTTTTTT. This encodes CASSSYINEKLFF.

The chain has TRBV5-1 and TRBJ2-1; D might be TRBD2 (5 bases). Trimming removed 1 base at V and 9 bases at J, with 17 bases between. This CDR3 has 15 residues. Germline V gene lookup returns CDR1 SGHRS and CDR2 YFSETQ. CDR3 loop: CASSLSLALVVEQFF. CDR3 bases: TGCGCCAGCAGCTTGTCTCTAGCTCTGGTAGTTGAGCAGTTCTTC.

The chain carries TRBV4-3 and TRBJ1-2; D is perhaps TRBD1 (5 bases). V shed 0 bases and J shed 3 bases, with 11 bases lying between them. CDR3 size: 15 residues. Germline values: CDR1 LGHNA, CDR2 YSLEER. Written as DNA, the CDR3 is TGCGCCAGCAGCCAAGATAAGGGGAAGTACTATGGCTACACCTTC. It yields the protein CASSQDKGKYYGYTF.

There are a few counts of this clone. The CDR3 here is CASSGPGRGGVSSNEQFF. The CDR3 DNA follows: TGTGCCAGTAGTGGACCCGGCAGGGGTGGCGTGTCATCGAATGAGCAGTTCTTC. This sequence joins TRBV19 and TRBJ2-1; a possible D gene is TRBD1 (6 bases). CDR1 is LNHDA, CDR2 SQIVND, per germline (reference sequence). The CDR3 runs to 18 residues. With 5 bases removed from V and 7 bases from J, the gap between germline ends came to 27 bases.

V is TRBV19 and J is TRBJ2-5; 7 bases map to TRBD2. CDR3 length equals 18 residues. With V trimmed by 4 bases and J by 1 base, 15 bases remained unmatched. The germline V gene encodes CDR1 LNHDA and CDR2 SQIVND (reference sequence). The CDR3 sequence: CASSSGSWGGKPQETQYF. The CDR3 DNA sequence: TGTGCCAGTAGTAGCGGGAGTTGGGGGGGGAAGCCCCAAGAGACCCAGTACTTC.

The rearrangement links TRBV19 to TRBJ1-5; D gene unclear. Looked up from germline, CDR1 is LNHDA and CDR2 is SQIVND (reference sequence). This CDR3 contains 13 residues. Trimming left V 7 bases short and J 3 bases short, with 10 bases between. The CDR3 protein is CASTLRNNQPQHF. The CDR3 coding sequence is TGTGCCAGTACCCTGAGGAACAATCAGCCCCAGCATTTT.

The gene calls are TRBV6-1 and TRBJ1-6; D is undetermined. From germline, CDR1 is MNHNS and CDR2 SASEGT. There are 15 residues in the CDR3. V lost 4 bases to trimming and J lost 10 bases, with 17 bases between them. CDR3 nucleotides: TGTGCCAGCAGTGTAAATCCCATTACGGAGTCACCCCTCCACTTT. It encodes CASSVNPITESPLHF.

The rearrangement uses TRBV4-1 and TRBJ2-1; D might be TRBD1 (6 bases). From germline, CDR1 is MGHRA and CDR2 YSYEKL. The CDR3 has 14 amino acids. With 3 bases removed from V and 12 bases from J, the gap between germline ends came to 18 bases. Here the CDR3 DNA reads TGCGCCAGCAGCCAGGGAACGGACAGCCCCGCGCAGTTCTTC. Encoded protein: CASSQGTDSPAQFF.

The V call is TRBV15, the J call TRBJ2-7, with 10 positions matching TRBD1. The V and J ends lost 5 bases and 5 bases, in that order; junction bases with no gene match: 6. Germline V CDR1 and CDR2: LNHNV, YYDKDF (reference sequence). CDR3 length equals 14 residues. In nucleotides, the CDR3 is TGTGCCACCAGCGCCCAGACAGGGGGCAACGAGCAGTACTTC. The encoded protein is CATSAQTGGNEQYF.

The CDR3 DNA is TGTGCCAGCAGCCTTTCGGGGGGCGCGGGTGAAAAACTGTTTTTT. Protein sequence: CASSLSGGAGEKLFF. This chain uses TRBV7-9 with TRBJ1-4, with a tentative D call TRBD1 (6 bases). Trimming took off 5 bases at V and 7 bases at J, with 17 bases between the two ends. The CDR3 spans 15 residues. The germline CDR1 and CDR2 sequences are SEHNR and FQNEAQ (reference sequence).

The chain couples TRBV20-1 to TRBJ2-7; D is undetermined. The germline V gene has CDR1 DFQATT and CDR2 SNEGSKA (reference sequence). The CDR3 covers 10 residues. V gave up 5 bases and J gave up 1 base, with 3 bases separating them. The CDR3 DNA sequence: TGCAGTGCTCGTTCCTACGAGCAGTACTTC. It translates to CSARSYEQYF.

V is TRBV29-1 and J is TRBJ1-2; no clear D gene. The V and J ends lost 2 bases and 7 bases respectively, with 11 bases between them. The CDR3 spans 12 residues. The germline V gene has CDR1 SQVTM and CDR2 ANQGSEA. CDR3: CSVESAGVGYTF. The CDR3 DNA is TGCAGCGTTGAATCGGCCGGGGTTGGCTACACCTTC. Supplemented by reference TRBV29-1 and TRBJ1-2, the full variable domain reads SAVISQKPSRDICQRGTSLTIQCQVDSQVTMMFWYRQQPGQSLTLIATANQGSEATYESGFVIDKFPISRPNLTFSTLTVSNMSPEDSSIYLCSVESAGVGYTFGSGTRLTVV.

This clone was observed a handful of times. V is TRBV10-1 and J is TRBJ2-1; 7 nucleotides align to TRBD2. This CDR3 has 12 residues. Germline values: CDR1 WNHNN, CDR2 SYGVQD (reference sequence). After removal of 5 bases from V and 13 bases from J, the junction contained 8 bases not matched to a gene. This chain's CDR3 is CASSPGTKNQFF. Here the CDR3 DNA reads TGCGCCAGCAGTCCCGGGACTAAGAATCAGTTCTTC.

This CDR3 reads CASSIGGLAGGTDTQYF. In DNA, the CDR3 is TGTGCCAGTAGTATAGGGGGACTAGCGGGAGGCACAGATACGCAGTATTTT. The rearrangement links TRBV19 to TRBJ2-3; 14 nucleotides match TRBD2. Germline assignment: CDR1 LNHDA and CDR2 SQIVND (reference sequence). The CDR3 runs to 17 residues. The V segment lost 1 base and the J segment 1 base; nucleotides outside the gene matches: 1.

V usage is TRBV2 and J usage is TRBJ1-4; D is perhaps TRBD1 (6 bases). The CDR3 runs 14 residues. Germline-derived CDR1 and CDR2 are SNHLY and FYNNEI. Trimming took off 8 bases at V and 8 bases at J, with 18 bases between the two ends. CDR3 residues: CASGRGAGKEKLFF. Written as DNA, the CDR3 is TGTGCCAGCGGGCGGGGGGCAGGAAAAGAAAAACTGTTTTTT.

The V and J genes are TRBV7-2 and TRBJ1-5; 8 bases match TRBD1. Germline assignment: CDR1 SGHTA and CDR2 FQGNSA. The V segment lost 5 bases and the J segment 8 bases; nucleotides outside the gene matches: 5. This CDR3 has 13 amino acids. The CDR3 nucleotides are TGTGCCAGCAGCAGGGACAGGAGGGAGCCCCAGCATTTT. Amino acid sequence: CASSRDRREPQHF.

The CDR3 DNA follows: TGTGCCAGCAGCCGGGACAACCCCTACAATGAGCAGTTCTTC. It specifies CASSRDNPYNEQFF. The chain is built from TRBV6-5 and TRBJ2-1; maybe TRBD1 (6 bases). Trimming stripped 6 bases from V and 2 bases from J, with 11 bases between. CDR3 length: 14 residues. Germline V gene data show CDR1 as MNHEY and CDR2 as SVGAGI.

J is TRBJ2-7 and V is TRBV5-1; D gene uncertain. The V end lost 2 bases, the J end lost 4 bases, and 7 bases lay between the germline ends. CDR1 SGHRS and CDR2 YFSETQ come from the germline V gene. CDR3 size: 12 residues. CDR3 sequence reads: CASSLTDYEQYF. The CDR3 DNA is TGCGCCAGCAGCTTAACTGATTACGAGCAGTACTTC.